This is a list of T cell receptor beta chains from one sample in a study of beta chain features in type 1 diabetes. TCRdb keeps only in-frame clones here, not all; method: immunoSEQ multiplex PCR. Of 630,000 or so clones in the sample, more than 12% were seen once. Sequenced: naive CD4+ T cells from blood. These receptors all come from a man between 18 and 29 years old with type 1 diabetes. Each CDR3 is given with its conserved first and last residue. D genes are given only for firm matches. Rows may omit the clone size; those that give it use once, few, many or a size class.

v_gene: TRBV5-6; abundance: -; d_gene: -; j_gene: TRBJ2-7; CDR3aa: CASSLALVYEQYF; CDR3nt: TGTGCCAGCAGCTTGGCGCTGGTCTACGAGCAGTACTTC
v_gene: TRBV20-1; abundance: -; d_gene: -; j_gene: TRBJ2-5; CDR3aa: CSAGERETQYF; CDR3nt: TGCAGTGCTGGTGAGAGGGAGACCCAGTACTTC
v_gene: TRBV30; abundance: -; d_gene: -; j_gene: TRBJ1-5; CDR3aa: CAWSLRSNQPQHF; CDR3nt: TGTGCCTGGAGTCTTCGATCGAATCAGCCCCAGCATTTT
v_gene: TRBV5-4; abundance: -; d_gene: TRBD2; j_gene: TRBJ2-3; CDR3aa: CASSLESGRLTDTQYF; CDR3nt: TGTGCCAGCAGCCTAGAGAGCGGGAGGTTAACAGATACGCAGTATTTT
v_gene: TRBV14; abundance: -; d_gene: -; j_gene: TRBJ1-1; CDR3aa: CASSQRGTGRVNTEAFF; CDR3nt: TGTGCCAGCAGCCAACGCGGGACGGGGAGGGTGAACACTGAAGCTTTCTTT
v_gene: TRBV15; abundance: few; d_gene: TRBD1; j_gene: TRBJ1-5; CDR3aa: CATGRTGPNQPQHF; CDR3nt: TGTGCCACCGGCAGGACAGGGCCCAATCAGCCCCAGCATTTT
v_gene: TRBV4-3; abundance: -; d_gene: -; j_gene: TRBJ1-1; CDR3aa: CASSQLDRNEAFF; CDR3nt: TGCGCCAGCAGCCAATTGGACAGAAATGAAGCTTTCTTT
v_gene: TRBV18; abundance: -; d_gene: -; j_gene: TRBJ2-7; CDR3aa: CASSLVGPYEQYF; CDR3nt: TGTGCCAGCTCGTTAGTAGGGCCCTACGAGCAGTACTTC
v_gene: TRBV5-1; abundance: -; d_gene: -; j_gene: TRBJ2-3; CDR3aa: CASSLGLTGVDTQYF; CDR3nt: TGCGCCAGCAGCTTGGGTCTAACCGGGGTAGATACGCAGTATTTT
v_gene: TRBV4-2; abundance: few; d_gene: TRBD2; j_gene: TRBJ2-3; CDR3aa: CASSQVGGAKSDTQYF; CDR3nt: TGTGCCAGCAGCCAAGTCGGGGGGGCGAAGTCAGATACGCAGTATTTT
v_gene: TRBV11-1; abundance: -; d_gene: TRBD1; j_gene: TRBJ1-1; CDR3aa: CASSWDRRVVTEAFF; CDR3nt: TGTGCCAGCAGCTGGGACAGAAGGGTCGTCACTGAAGCTTTCTTT
v_gene: TRBV19; abundance: -; d_gene: TRBD1; j_gene: TRBJ1-1; CDR3aa: CASTFDRGNTEAFF; CDR3nt: TGTGCCAGTACCTTCGACAGGGGGAACACTGAAGCTTTCTTT
v_gene: TRBV14; abundance: few; d_gene: -; j_gene: TRBJ1-2; CDR3aa: CASSQEHHYGYTF; CDR3nt: TGTGCCAGCAGCCAAGAACACCACTATGGCTACACCTTC
v_gene: TRBV10-3; abundance: few; d_gene: -; j_gene: TRBJ2-7; CDR3aa: CAITNNLGSRTYEQYF; CDR3nt: TGTGCCATCACTAATAACCTAGGATCGCGGACCTACGAGCAGTACTTC
v_gene: TRBV10-3; abundance: -; d_gene: -; j_gene: TRBJ2-1; CDR3aa: CAISESTGAGGYNEQFF; CDR3nt: TGTGCCATCAGTGAGTCGACAGGCGCGGGTGGGTACAATGAGCAGTTCTTC
v_gene: TRBV9; abundance: -; d_gene: -; j_gene: TRBJ2-5; CDR3aa: CASSVHIGGETQYF; CDR3nt: TGTGCCAGCAGCGTACATATAGGGGGAGAGACCCAGTACTTC
v_gene: TRBV10-3; abundance: few; d_gene: TRBD1; j_gene: TRBJ2-6; CDR3aa: CAISRTGAAGANVLTF; CDR3nt: TGTGCCATCAGTCGAACAGGGGCTGCTGGGGCCAACGTCCTGACTTTC
v_gene: TRBV14; abundance: few; d_gene: TRBD2; j_gene: TRBJ2-1; CDR3aa: CASSHGGAGIKNEQFF; CDR3nt: TGTGCCAGCAGCCACGGGGGGGCCGGGATCAAGAATGAGCAGTTCTTC
v_gene: TRBV6-5; abundance: -; d_gene: -; j_gene: TRBJ2-3; CDR3aa: CASSYELSTDTQYF; CDR3nt: TGTGCCAGCAGTTACGAATTAAGCACAGATACGCAGTATTTT
v_gene: TRBV7-9; abundance: few; d_gene: -; j_gene: TRBJ2-4; CDR3aa: CASSPGIVQYF; CDR3nt: TGTGCCAGCAGCCCTGGGATCGTTCAGTACTTC
v_gene: TRBV6-6; abundance: -; d_gene: TRBD2; j_gene: TRBJ2-1; CDR3aa: CAAWGGAYNEQFF; CDR3nt: TGTGCCGCCTGGGGGGGGGCCTACAATGAGCAGTTCTTC
v_gene: TRBV7-9; abundance: -; d_gene: TRBD1; j_gene: TRBJ2-7; CDR3aa: CASSLDRDGSYEQYF; CDR3nt: TGTGCCAGCAGCCTCGACAGGGATGGCTCCTACGAGCAGTACTTC
v_gene: TRBV2; abundance: few; d_gene: -; j_gene: TRBJ2-1; CDR3aa: CASSDSQGYEQFF; CDR3nt: TGTGCCAGCAGTGATTCGCAGGGCTATGAGCAGTTCTTC
v_gene: TRBV2; abundance: -; d_gene: -; j_gene: TRBJ1-1; CDR3aa: CASRPQGFTEAFF; CDR3nt: TGTGCCAGCAGGCCACAGGGCTTCACTGAAGCTTTCTTT
v_gene: TRBV30; abundance: -; d_gene: TRBD2; j_gene: TRBJ2-5; CDR3aa: CAWSPYSGTRETQYF; CDR3nt: TGTGCCTGGAGTCCTTATTCCGGGACTAGGGAGACCCAGTACTTC
v_gene: TRBV28; abundance: -; d_gene: -; j_gene: TRBJ1-2; CDR3aa: CASSLVGNGYTF; CDR3nt: TGTGCCAGCAGTTTGGTAGGAAATGGCTACACCTTC